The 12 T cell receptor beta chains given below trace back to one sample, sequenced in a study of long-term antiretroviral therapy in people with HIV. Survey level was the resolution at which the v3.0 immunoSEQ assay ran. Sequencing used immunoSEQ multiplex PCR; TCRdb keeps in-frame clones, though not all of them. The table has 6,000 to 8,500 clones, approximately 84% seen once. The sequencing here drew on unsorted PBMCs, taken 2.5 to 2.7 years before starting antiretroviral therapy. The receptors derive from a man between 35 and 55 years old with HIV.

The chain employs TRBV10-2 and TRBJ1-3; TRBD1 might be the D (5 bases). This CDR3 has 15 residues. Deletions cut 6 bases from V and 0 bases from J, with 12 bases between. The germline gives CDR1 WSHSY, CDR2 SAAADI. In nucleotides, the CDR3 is TGCGCCAGCAGGGCAGGGACCAGCTCTGGAAACACCATATATTTT. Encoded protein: CASRAGTSSGNTIYF.

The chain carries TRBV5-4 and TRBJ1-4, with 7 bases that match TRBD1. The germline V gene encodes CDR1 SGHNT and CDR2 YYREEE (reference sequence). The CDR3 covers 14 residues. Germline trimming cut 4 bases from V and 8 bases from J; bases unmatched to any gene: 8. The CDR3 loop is CASSPDRVREKLFF. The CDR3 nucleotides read TGTGCCAGCAGCCCTGACAGGGTACGCGAAAAACTGTTTTTT.

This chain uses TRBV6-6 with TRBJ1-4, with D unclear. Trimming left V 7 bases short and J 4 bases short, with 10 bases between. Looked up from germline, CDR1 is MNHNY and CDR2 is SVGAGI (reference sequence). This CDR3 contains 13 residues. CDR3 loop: CASTPGFNEKLFF. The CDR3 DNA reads TGTGCCAGCACCCCAGGCTTTAATGAAAAACTGTTTTTT.

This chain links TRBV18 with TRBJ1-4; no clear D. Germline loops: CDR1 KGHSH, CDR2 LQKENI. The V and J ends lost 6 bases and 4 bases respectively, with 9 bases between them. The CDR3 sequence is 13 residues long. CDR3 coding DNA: TGTGCCAGCTCGGAACAGCGTAATGAAAAACTGTTTTTT. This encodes CASSEQRNEKLFF. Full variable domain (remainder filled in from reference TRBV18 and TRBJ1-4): NAGVMQNPRHLVRRRGQEARLRCSPMKGHSHVYWYRQLPEEGLKFMVYLQKENIIDESGMPKERFSAEFPKEGPSILRIQQVVRGDSAAYFCASSEQRNEKLFFGSGTQLSVL.

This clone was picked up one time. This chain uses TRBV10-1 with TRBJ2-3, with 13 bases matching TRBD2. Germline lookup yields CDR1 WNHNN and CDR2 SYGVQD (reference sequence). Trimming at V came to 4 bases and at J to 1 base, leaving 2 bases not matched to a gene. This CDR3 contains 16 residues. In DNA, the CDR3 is TGCGCCAGCAGTGTAACTAGCGGGGGGGGCACAGATACGCAGTATTTT. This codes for CASSVTSGGGTDTQYF.

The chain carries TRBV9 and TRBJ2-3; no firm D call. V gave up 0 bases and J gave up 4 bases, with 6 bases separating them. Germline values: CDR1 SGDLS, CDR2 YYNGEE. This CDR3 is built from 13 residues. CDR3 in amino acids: CASSVGLADTQYF. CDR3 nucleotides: TGTGCCAGCAGCGTAGGCTTAGCAGATACGCAGTATTTT.

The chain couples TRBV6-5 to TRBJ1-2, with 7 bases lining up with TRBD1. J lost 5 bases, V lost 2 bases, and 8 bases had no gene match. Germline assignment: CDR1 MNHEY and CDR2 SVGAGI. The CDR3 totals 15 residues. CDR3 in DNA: TGTGCCAGCAGTTACGGGACAGAGTCGGGGTATGGCTACACCTTC. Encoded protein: CASSYGTESGYGYTF.

CDR3 sequence (DNA): TGTGCCAGCAGCACCCACCTCAAATGCTACGAGCAGTACTTC. As protein: CASSTHLKCYEQYF. The chain combines TRBV21-1 with TRBJ2-7. TRBV21-1 is reported as a pseudogene. This CDR3 region has 14 residues.

The CDR3 region is CASSPNHGQGTPLHF. CDR3 in DNA: TGTGCCAGCTCACCAAATCATGGCCAGGGAACACCCCTCCACTTT. The rearrangement joins TRBV18 to TRBJ1-6, with D perhaps matching TRBD1 (5 bases). The CDR3 runs 15 residues. V lost 2 bases to trimming and J lost 11 bases, with 16 bases between them. CDR1 and CDR2 (germline): KGHSH, LQKENI. Full variable domain (rest looked up from reference TRBV18 and TRBJ1-6): NAGVMQNPRHLVRRRGQEARLRCSPMKGHSHVYWYRQLPEEGLKFMVYLQKENIIDESGMPKERFSAEFPKEGPSILRIQQVVRGDSAAYFCASSPNHGQGTPLHFGNGTRLTVT.

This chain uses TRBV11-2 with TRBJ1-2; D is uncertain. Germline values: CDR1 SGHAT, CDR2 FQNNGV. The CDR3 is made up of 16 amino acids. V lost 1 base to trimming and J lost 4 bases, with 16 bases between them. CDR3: CASSLALDRALYGYTF. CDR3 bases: TGTGCCAGCAGCTTAGCCTTGGACCGAGCACTCTATGGCTACACCTTC.

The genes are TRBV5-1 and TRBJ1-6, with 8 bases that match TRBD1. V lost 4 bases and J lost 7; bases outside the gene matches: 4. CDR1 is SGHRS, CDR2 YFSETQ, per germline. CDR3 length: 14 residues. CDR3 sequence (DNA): TGCGCCAGCAGCCCCGGACAGGGAAATTCACCCCTCCACTTT. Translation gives CASSPGQGNSPLHF.

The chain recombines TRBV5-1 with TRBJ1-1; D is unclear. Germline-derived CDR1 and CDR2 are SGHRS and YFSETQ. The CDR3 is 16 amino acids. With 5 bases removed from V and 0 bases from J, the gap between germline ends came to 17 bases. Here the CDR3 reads CASRQNTDLLNTEAFF. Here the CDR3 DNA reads TGCGCCAGCAGACAAAACACGGATCTCCTGAACACTGAAGCTTTCTTT.